The clone carrying this T cell receptor beta chain has at least ten counts. Its target is not known. Template material for amplifying TCR beta CDR3 regions consisted of RNA transcripts. A first-round RT-PCR of the TCR CDR3 used the HTBI primer set. TCRdb independently ran MiXCR on the multiplex PCR reads; one entry per CDR3 protein. In the table there are around 180,000 distinct CDR3 sequences, approximately 15% of which are singletons. Trimming removed 1 base from V and 2 bases from J, with 7 bases in between. CDR3 length equals 14 residues. Germline loops: CDR1 LGHDT, CDR2 YNNKEL (reference sequence). This sample is part of a study of T cells in Graves' hyperthyroidism and ophthalmopathy. Whole-study findings and limits: Peripheral blood also featured most of the thyroid clonotypes expanded above 0.001. Progression to ophthalmopathy was predicted a median of 6.5 months early.

Those patients with uncontrolled infection, other autoimmune disease, pregnancy or lactation were excluded. This rearrangement joins TRBV3-1 to TRBJ2-3; D unresolved. This TCR came from a woman aged 45-60 years with Graves' hyperthyroidism. What was sequenced was blood. The CDR3 loop is CASSQGYVTDTQYF. The CDR3 DNA is TGTGCCAGCAGCCAAGGCTACGTCACAGATACGCAGTATTTT.